The rows below give T cell receptor beta chains drawn from one sample of a study of T-cell reconstitution after alpha-beta-depleted transplantation in children. TCRdb ran MiXCR on the PCR reads and lists one entry per CDR3 protein. The table includes over 300,000 distinct CDR3 sequences, under 13% detected once. This specimen was PBMCs from the stem cell graft donor, taken from the stem cell graft. These receptors were taken from a human donor who donated a stem cell graft to a child with acute lymphoblastic leukemia. Both conserved end residues are part of each CDR3. D genes are given only for firm matches.

d_gene,v_gene,j_gene,CDR3aa
-,TRBV27,TRBJ2-5,CASSSPTRKETQYF
-,TRBV29-1,TRBJ2-1,CSVPAGGLMDEQFF
TRBD1,TRBV29-1,TRBJ2-7,CSVLRDRDYEQYF
TRBD1,TRBV12-3/TRBV12-4,TRBJ2-5,CASSRGQGGKETQYF
-,TRBV7-9,TRBJ2-2,CASSNAGPQGFRELFF
-,TRBV7-8,TRBJ2-3,CASSLYTGKRDTQYF
-,TRBV12-3/TRBV12-4,TRBJ2-3,CASSSPPPRGSADTQYF
-,TRBV7-9,TRBJ2-7,CASSSTGGMAPYEQYF
-,TRBV28,TRBJ2-2,CAMGPRGPTGELFF
TRBD1,TRBV7-3,TRBJ2-5,CASSLRQGAGETQYF
TRBD1,TRBV12-3/TRBV12-4,TRBJ1-1,CASTRTGPDTEAFF
TRBD2,TRBV18,TRBJ2-2,CASTPLAANTGELFF
-,TRBV5-1,TRBJ2-3,CASSLTGASTDTQYF
-,TRBV7-9,TRBJ2-4,CASSFAGFAKNIQYF
-,TRBV20-1,TRBJ2-7,CSVKGGYEQYF
-,TRBV28,TRBJ2-4,CASSLTGSIQYF
TRBD2,TRBV4-1,TRBJ2-7,CASSQEKLSSGRTSSYEQYF
-,TRBV6-6,TRBJ1-1,CASSNPVEAFF